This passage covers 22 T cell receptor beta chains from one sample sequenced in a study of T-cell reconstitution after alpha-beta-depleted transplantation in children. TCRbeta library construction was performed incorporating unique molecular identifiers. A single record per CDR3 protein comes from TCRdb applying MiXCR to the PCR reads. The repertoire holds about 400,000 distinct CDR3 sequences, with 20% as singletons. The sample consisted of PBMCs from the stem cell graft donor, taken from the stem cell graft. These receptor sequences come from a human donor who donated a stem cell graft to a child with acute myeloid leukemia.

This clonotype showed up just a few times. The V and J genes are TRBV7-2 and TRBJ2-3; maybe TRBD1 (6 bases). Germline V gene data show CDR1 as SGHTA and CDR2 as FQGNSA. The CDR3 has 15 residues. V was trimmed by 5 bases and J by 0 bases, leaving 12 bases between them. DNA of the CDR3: TGTGCCAGCAGCCGACGGACAGCTAGCACAGATACGCAGTATTTT. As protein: CASSRRTASTDTQYF.

CDR3 region: CASSLPRRYNEQFF. CDR3 DNA: TGTGCCAGCAGTTTGCCTAGACGTTACAATGAGCAGTTCTTC. This rearrangement joins TRBV28 to TRBJ2-1; D uncertain. Per germline, CDR1 MDHEN and CDR2 SYDVKM. V lost 3 bases and J 4 bases, leaving 10 bases between the germline ends. The CDR3 totals 14 residues.

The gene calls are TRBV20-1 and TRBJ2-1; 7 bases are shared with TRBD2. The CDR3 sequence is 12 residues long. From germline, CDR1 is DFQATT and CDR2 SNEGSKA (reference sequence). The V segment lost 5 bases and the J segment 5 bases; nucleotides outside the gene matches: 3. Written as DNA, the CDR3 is TGCAGTGCTGAGCGGGGACACAATGAGCAGTTCTTC. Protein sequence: CSAERGHNEQFF.

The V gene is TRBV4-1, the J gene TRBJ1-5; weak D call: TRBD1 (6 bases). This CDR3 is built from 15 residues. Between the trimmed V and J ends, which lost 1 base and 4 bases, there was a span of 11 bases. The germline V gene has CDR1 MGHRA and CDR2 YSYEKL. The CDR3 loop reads CASSQVGGANQPQHF. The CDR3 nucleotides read TGCGCCAGCAGCCAAGTAGGGGGGGCAAATCAGCCCCAGCATTTT.

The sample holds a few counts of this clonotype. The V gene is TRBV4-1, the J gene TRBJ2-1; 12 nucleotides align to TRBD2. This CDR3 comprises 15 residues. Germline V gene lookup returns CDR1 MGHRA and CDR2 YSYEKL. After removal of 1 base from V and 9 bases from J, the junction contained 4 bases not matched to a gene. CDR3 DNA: TGCGCCAGCAGCCAAGGACTAGCGGGAGCAGGTGAGCAGTTCTTC. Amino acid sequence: CASSQGLAGAGEQFF.

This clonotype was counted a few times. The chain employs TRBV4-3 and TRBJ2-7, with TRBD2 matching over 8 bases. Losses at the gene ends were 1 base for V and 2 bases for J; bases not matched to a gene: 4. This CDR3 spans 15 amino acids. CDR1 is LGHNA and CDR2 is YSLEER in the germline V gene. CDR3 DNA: TGCGCCAGCAGCCAAGGTTTACTAGCGGCCTACGAGCAGTACTTC. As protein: CASSQGLLAAYEQYF.

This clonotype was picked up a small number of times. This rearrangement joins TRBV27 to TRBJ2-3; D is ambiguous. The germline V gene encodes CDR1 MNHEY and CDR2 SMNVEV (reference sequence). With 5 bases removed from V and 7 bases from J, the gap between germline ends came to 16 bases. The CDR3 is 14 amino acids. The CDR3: CASSPRHSIHTQYF. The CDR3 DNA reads TGTGCCAGCAGTCCTCGCCACTCGATCCATACGCAGTATTTT.

The CDR3 DNA sequence: TGTGCCAGCAGTTTGGTGGGACACTATAGCAATCAGCCCCAGCATTTT. Amino acid sequence: CASSLVGHYSNQPQHF. This chain joins TRBV12-3 or TRBV12-4 and TRBJ1-5; the D gene is possibly TRBD1 (6 bases). Between the trimmed V and J ends, which lost 3 bases and 0 bases, there was a span of 12 bases. The CDR3 has 16 amino acids.

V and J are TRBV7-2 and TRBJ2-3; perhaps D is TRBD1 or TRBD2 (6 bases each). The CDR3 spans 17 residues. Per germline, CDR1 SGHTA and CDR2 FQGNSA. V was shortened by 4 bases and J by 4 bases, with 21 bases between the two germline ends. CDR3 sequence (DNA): TGTGCCAGCAGCTCCCCCCCGGGGGCGCCGAGGGCAGATACGCAGTATTTT. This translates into CASSSPPGAPRADTQYF.

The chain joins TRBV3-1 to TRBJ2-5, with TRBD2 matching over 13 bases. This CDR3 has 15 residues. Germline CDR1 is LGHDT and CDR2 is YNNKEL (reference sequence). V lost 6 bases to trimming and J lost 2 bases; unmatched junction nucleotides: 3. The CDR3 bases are TGTGCCAGCAGTCGGACTAGCGGGGGACAAGAGACCCAGTACTTC. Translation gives CASSRTSGGQETQYF.

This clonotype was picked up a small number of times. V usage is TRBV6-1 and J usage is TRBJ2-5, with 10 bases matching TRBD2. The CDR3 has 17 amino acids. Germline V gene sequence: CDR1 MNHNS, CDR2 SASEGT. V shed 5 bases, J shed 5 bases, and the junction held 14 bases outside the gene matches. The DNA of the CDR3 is TGTGCCAGCAGTCCCGGGAGGACTAGCGGAGGCGCGGAGACCCAGTACTTC. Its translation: CASSPGRTSGGAETQYF.

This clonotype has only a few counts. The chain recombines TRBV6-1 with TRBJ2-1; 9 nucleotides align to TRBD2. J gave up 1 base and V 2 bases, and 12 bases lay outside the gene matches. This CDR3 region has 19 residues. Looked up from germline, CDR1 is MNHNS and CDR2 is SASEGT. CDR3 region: CASSERGPAGGSSYNEQFF. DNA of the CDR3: TGTGCCAGCAGTGAAAGAGGCCCAGCGGGAGGATCGTCCTACAATGAGCAGTTCTTC.

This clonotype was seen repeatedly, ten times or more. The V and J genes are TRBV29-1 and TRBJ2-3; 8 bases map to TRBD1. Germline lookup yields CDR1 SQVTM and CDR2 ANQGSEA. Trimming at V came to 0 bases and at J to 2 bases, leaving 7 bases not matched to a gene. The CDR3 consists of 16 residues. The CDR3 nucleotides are TGCAGCGTTGAAGAGCTCCAGGGGGCGTACACAGATACGCAGTATTTT. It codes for CSVEELQGAYTDTQYF.

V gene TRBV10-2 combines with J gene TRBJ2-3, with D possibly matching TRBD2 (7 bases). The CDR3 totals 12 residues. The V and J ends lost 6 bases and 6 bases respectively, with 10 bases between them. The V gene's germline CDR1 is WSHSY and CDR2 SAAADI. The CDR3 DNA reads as TGCGCCAGCAGGGGGGGGCAGGATACGCAGTATTTT. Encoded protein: CASRGGQDTQYF.

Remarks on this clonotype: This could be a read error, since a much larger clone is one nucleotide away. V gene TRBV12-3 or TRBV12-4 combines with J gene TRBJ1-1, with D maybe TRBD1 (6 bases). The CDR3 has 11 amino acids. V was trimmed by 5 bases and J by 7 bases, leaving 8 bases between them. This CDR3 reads CASSRTDEAFF. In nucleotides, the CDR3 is TGTGCCAGCAGTCGGACAGATGAAGCTTTCTTT.

The CDR3 DNA reads TGTGCCAGCAGCGGCGGCACAGGGGGGAGGACCGGGGAGCTGTTTTTT. Translated, it gives CASSGGTGGRTGELFF. The chain has TRBV5-6 and TRBJ2-2, with 8 bases identical to TRBD1. CDR3 length: 16 amino acids. Germline values: CDR1 SGHDT, CDR2 YYEEEE. V was pared by 4 bases and J by 5 bases, with 10 bases of the junction left unmatched.

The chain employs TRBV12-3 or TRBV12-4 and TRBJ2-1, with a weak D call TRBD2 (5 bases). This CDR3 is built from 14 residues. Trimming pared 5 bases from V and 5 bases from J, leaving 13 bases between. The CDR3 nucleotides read TGTGCCAGCAGTCCCCAATGGACTGACAATGAGCAGTTCTTC. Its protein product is CASSPQWTDNEQFF.

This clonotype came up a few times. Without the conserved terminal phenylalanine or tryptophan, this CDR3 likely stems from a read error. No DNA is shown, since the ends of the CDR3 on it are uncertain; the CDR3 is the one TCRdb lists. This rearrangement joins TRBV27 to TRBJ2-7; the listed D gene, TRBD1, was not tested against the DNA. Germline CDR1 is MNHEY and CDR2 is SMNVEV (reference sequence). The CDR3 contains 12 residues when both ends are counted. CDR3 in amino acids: CASSWDRGFFPL.

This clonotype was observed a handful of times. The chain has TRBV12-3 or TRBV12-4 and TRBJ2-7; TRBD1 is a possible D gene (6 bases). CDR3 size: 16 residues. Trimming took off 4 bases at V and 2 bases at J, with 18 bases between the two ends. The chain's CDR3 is CASSYGAEGDPYEQYF. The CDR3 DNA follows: TGTGCCAGCAGTTACGGCGCCGAGGGGGATCCCTACGAGCAGTACTTC.

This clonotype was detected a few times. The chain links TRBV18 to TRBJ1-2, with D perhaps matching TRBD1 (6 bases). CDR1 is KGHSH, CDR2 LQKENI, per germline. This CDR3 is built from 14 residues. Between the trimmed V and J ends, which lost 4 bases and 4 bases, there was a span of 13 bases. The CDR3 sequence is CASSLPDRPYGYTF. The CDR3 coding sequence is TGTGCCAGCTCACTTCCCGACAGGCCCTATGGCTACACCTTC.

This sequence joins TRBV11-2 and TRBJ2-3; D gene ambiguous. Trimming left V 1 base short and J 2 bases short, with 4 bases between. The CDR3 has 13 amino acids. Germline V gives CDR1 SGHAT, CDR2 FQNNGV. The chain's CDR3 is CASSLALTDTQYF. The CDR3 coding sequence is TGTGCCAGCAGCTTAGCCCTCACAGATACGCAGTATTTT. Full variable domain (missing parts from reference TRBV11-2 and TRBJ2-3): EAGVAQSPRYKIIEKRQSVAFWCNPISGHATLYWYQQILGQGPKLLIQFQNNGVVDDSQLPKDRFSAERLKGVDSTLKIQPAKLEDSAVYLCASSLALTDTQYFGPGTRLTVL.

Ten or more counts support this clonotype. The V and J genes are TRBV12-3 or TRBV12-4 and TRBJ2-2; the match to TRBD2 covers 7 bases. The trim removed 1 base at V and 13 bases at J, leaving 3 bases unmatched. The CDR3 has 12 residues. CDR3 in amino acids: CASSLGGRGLFF. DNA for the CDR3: TGTGCCAGCAGTTTAGGGGGGAGGGGGCTGTTTTTT.